This TCR beta chain comes out of a study of cytomegalovirus exposure and HLA in healthy donors (dated by TCRdb to the late 2010s). As for the study more broadly: An earlier analysis of roughly 610 of the donors reported 276 Gb of sequence data and 117 million unique TCR beta sequences obtained from about 200 million T cells. A later genetic analysis used genome-wide SNP genotypes for about 65% of the 666 donors, treating that subset as a discovery cohort. Roughly 300 gigabases of sequencing data and approximately 85 million unique TCR sequences were included in an early release covering about 700 HLA-typed donors. Class I and class II HLA loci were covered by the typing at four-digit resolution. The aim of the study was to test whether cataloging public T cell receptors could identify signatures of past pathogen exposure. Donor age, sex, ethnicity and CMV serostatus were compiled together with the repertoire data. To predict cytomegalovirus infection status, the study combined high-throughput TCR immunosequencing, statistical association of individual TCRs with disease status, and machine learning. To decide whether each TCR beta V gene segment behaved as functional or pseudogenic, an earlier analysis of fewer than 750 of the donors relied on high-throughput TCR beta sequencing. Besides the first cohort of 666 subjects, a separate validation cohort made up of some 110 different subjects was used. The number of typed donors differed by locus: roughly 620-630 for A, B, C, DRB1 and DQB1; approximately 520 for DQA1; 606 for DPA1; and about 450 for DPB1. The study profiled the T cell repertoires of around 700 subjects by immunosequencing and related them to cytomegalovirus serostatus. Every repertoire in the discovery cohort had been generated on one and the same sequencing platform. Of the roughly 410 genotyped donors, over 80% were placed in the genetic ancestry cluster associated with self-reported Caucasian donors. Among several hundred genotyped donors of the cohort, an average of roughly 230,000 unique TCR beta nucleotide sequences was sequenced per donor, of which about 18% were non-productive. A later analysis re-examined previously published TCR beta repertoires from about 700 donors and added high-resolution HLA genotyping to investigate patterns of TCR occurrence. The later analysis used no new phenotypic data to find candidate immune exposures, relying instead on TCR beta sequences and their occurrence across donors. Roughly five DR-DQ haplotypes were treated as single units for association and clustering because of strong linkage in the cohort. Results the study describes overall, beyond this receptor: A later analysis found that most CMV-associated TCR beta chains appeared HLA-restricted, with HLA associations seemingly driven largely by CMV exposure. Roughly 15 rarely observed V segments, including chromosome 9 orphons, were excluded from the earlier analysis of a few hundred of the donors because counts were too low. Across donors, most TCR sequences were observed very rarely, whereas some public TCRs were present in many individuals. Strong co-occurrence of HLA alleles, especially DR and DQ, made assigning TCR associations to individual alleles difficult. A later analysis reported that several top co-occurrence clusters appeared linked to parvovirus B19, influenza, CMV and Epstein-Barr virus. A further reported finding was that TCR beta sequences accurately predicted the HLA-A and HLA-B alleles for most subjects in the first cohort. In a later analysis, TCR association rates were found to vary across HLA loci, with the most associated TCRs seen for DRB1 alleles and the fewest for HLA-C alleles. Only TCR beta chains were sequenced in this cohort, and the absence of alpha or paired-chain data limited detectable features. Cytomegalovirus status was reported to be diagnosed by the classifier with high specificity and sensitivity in both the original and validation cohorts. In a later analysis, HLA-associated TCR beta chains were found to be more clonally expanded and to have lower generation probabilities than equally common non-associated chains. An association between a missense DCLRE1C variant and V-gene and J-gene trimming of TCR beta chains was found in a later genetic analysis and replicated in an independent cohort. Some IMGT-functional V segments, including TRBV6-2 and TRBV6-3, could not be told apart with the 87-base-pair reads, so those segments were excluded. In an earlier analysis of about 550 of the donors, most TCR beta V segments were observed in productive rearrangements about 87% or about 30% of the time, broadly matching IMGT annotations. In vitro tests confirmed that a few of the cytomegalovirus-associated TCR beta chains recognize cytomegalovirus antigens. A cluster of highly shared sequence variants was judged likely to be a technical artifact of the sequencing pipeline. At a false discovery rate of 0.05, a later analysis linked 15,000 to 20,000 TCR beta sequences to specific HLA alleles. Because HLA typing was unavailable for some donors at each locus, only the typed subset was used in association tests. The authors suggested that the approach could potentially be extended to other disease states and immunological phenotypes. Correlated functional status among segregating V segments might be attributable to linkage disequilibrium, but an unknown experimental factor could not be ruled out. The presence/absence analyses assumed that sequencing depth was roughly uniform across donors, and that assumption may not be true. For the cohort, immune exposure information was limited to CMV serostatus. In the study, 150 to 200 TCR beta chains were listed as associated with cytomegalovirus. A later genetic analysis reported fewer N-insertions in productive TCRs among donors in an Asian-associated ancestry cluster than the approximately 670-donor mean.

For this clone: Which antigen it targets is not known. Base qualities are not recorded, but no much larger clone differs from it by a single base.

Germline trimming amounts to 0 bases on V and 4 bases on J, with 3 as the count of junction bases outside the gene matches. Inclusive of the bounding cysteine and phenylalanine, the CDR3 is 15 residues long. Only the CDR3 DNA is retained, 45 bases long and in frame from the first base. CDR1 is given as MNHNY and CDR2 as SVGAGI, both from the germline V gene (reference sequence). The cohort comprised 666 healthy bone marrow donors. At the time of sampling, every cohort member was nominally healthy, though immune exposures that went unrecorded were likely present. The donor tested CMV seronegative and was one of the 352 seronegative cohort members. A peripheral blood sample was collected from each donor, and TCR beta sequencing was performed on peripheral blood mononuclear cells. Genomic DNA extraction from the blood cell samples was performed with the Qiagen DNeasy Blood Extraction Kit. The library came from the immunoSEQ multiplex PCR assay. The multiplex PCR relied on a mix of 60 forward primers for TCR Vbeta segments and 13 reverse primers for TCR Jbeta segments. The CDR3 region of rearranged TCR beta genes was amplified from genomic DNA with a multiplex PCR assay. The Illumina HiSeq System was used to sequence the amplified TCR beta libraries as 87-base-pair reads. Regarding the original processing steps: A later analysis counted tens of millions of unique TCR beta chains across the 550 to 700 repertoires, and around 9.9 million of these chains were shared by at least two donors. Raw reads were error-corrected and collapsed into unique sequences by a nearest-neighbor algorithm in which closely related sequences were merged to remove PCR and sequencing errors. Alignment of CDR3 sequences to IMGT reference sequences was used to assign V, D and J gene segments. For a sequence to be retained, a match of at least six nucleotides was required to both a V gene segment and a J gene segment. A rearrangement was called productive if the CDR3 had no stop codons and remained in frame with V and J, and every other rearrangement was called non-productive. Following IMGT convention, CDR3 was defined as the stretch from the second conserved V-encoded cysteine up to the conserved J-encoded phenylalanine. The earlier analysis of roughly 590 of the donors excluded sequences that lacked an unambiguous match to a single V gene segment. An earlier analysis of fewer than 650 of the donors classified V segments as functional when productive rearrangements were above 56.7% and as segregating when the standard deviation between donors was above 5%. A statistical classification framework was developed to diagnose cytomegalovirus status using the catalog of TCR beta chain sequences. A later analysis assigned V and J genes by comparing TCR nucleotide sequences with IMGT/GENE-DB human TR gene sequences. In a later analysis, CDR3 sequences and most-parsimonious VDJ recombination scenarios were assigned using the TCRdist pipeline. In a later analysis, every TCR beta chain was defined by the combination of its CDR3 amino acid sequence and its V-gene family, and reads without a unique V-gene family were dropped. In a later analysis, around 650 highly shared, low-generation-probability nucleotide sequences were removed to address suspected cross-contamination and a sequencing artifact. In a later analysis, a clonal expansion index for each public chain was calculated from normalized within-repertoire ranks of inferred template counts. Generation probabilities in a later analysis came from a VDJ recombination model fitted to out-of-frame rearrangements, and those results were checked against IGoR. Hypergeometric tests were used in a later analysis to score TCR-TCR, TCR-HLA and TCR-CMV co-occurrence, with a repertoire-size bias correction applied to the TCR pairs. False discovery rates were estimated in a later analysis by permuting HLA or CMV assignments 20 times. A later analysis grouped co-occurring TCRs with DBSCAN, adding TCRdist sequence similarity when clustering within HLA-allele-positive subsets. For co-occurrence clustering, repertoires with fewer than 30,000 or more than 120,000 public chains were excluded, along with about five repertoires with anomalous nucleotide sharing. This immuneACCESS table, as held by TCRdb, lists in-frame sequences with V and J called but not all clones. Of the missing ones, under half trace to an unresolved V gene in checked studies; the others have no known cause. V, J and clone size were drawn from that table, and D and trimming were deduced from the DNA. The sample data list 80,000 to 90,000 clones, and more than 60% of these were observed just once. Jointly, the top ten make up 2.7% of the sample.

Input material: PBMCs. The receptor comes from a man aged 30 to 45 in good health and CMV-seronegative. Recombination joined TRBV6-6 with TRBJ1-3, and 7 junction bases match TRBD1. The base sequence is TGTGCCAGCAGTTACTCGACAGGGACGGGAAACACCATATATTTT. This encodes CASSYSTGTGNTIYF.